The T cell receptor beta chain under discussion was sequenced for a study of blood T cell repertoires in COVID-19. Germline V lookup: CDR1 SGHDT, CDR2 YYEEEE. The length of the CDR3 is 13 residues. With 1 base removed from V and 3 bases from J, the gap between germline ends came to 8 bases. This clone was counted between two and nine times. The data were produced by immunoSEQ multiplex PCR, yet TCRdb's version contains in-frame clones alone and is incomplete. This table holds tens of thousands of clones, around 82% found once. The source of this sequence is a man older than 75 with active or convalescent COVID-19. The chain employs TRBV5-6 and TRBJ2-7; perhaps TRBD1 as D (5 bases). The specimen was peripheral blood. In DNA, the CDR3 is TGTGCCAGCAGCTTGAACAGGCTCTACGAGCAGTACTTC. It is translated as CASSLNRLYEQYF.